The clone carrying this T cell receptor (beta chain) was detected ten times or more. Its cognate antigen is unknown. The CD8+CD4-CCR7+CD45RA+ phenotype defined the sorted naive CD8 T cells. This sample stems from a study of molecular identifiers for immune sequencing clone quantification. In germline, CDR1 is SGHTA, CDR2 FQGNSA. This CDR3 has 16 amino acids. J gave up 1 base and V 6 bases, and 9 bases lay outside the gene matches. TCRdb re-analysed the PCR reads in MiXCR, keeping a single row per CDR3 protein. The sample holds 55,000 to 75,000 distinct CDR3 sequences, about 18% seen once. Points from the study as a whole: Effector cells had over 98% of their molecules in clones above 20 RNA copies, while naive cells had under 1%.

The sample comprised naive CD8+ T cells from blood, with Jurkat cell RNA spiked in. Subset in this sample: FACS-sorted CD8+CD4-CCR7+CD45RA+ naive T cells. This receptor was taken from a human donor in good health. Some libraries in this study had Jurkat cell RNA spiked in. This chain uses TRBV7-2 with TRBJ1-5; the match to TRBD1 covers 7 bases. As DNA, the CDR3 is TGTGCCAGCAGTCTAGGGAACAGGGGAAGCAATCAGCCCCAGCATTTT. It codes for CASSLGNRGSNQPQHF.